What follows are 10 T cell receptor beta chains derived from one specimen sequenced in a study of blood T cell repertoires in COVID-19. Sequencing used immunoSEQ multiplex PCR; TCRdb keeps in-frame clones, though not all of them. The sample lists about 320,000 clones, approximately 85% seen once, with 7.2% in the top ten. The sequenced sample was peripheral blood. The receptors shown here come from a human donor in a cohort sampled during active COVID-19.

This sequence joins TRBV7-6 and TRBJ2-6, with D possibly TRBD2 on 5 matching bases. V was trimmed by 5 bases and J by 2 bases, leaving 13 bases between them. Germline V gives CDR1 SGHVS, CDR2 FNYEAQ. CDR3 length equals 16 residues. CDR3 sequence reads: CASSPPGVPGANVLTF. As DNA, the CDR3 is TGTGCCAGCAGCCCCCCCGGGGTCCCTGGGGCCAACGTCCTGACTTTC.

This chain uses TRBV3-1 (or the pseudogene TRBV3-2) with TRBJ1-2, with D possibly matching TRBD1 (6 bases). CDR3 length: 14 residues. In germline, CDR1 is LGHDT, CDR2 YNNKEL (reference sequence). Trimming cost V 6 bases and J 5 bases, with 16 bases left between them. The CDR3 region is CASSYGQPVYGYTF. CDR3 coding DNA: TGTGCCAGCAGTTACGGACAGCCCGTATATGGCTACACCTTC.

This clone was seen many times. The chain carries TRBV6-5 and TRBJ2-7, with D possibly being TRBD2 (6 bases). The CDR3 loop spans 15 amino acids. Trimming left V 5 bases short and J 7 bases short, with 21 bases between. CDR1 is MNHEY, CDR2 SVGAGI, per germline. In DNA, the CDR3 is TGTGCCAGCAGTACCGAATTTAGATCCGCGGGGGAGCAGTACTTC. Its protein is CASSTEFRSAGEQYF.

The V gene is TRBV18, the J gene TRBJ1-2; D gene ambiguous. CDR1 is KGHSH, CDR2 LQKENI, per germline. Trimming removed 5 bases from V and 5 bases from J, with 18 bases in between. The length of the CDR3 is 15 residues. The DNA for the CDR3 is TGTGCCAGCTCATGGGGAGTTATCTCCGAATATGGCTACACCTTC. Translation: CASSWGVISEYGYTF.

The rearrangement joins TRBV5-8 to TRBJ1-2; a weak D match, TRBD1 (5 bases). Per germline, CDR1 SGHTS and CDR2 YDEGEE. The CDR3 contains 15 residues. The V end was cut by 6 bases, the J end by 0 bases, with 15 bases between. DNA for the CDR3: TGTGCCAGCATCCTCCTAGGGGCGACTAACTATGGCTACACCTTC. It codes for CASILLGATNYGYTF.

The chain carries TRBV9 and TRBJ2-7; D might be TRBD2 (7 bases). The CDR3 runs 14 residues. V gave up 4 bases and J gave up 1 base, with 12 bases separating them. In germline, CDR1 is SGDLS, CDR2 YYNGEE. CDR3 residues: CASSPSGTSYEQYF. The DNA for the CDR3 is TGTGCCAGCAGCCCGAGCGGGACATCCTACGAGCAGTACTTC.

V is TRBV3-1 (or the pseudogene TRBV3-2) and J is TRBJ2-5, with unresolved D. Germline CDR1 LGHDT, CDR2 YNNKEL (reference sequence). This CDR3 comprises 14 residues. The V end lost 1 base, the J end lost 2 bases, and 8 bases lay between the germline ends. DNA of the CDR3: TGTGCCAGCAGCCAAGTTTGGCAGCAAGAGACCCAGTACTTC. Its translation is CASSQVWQQETQYF.

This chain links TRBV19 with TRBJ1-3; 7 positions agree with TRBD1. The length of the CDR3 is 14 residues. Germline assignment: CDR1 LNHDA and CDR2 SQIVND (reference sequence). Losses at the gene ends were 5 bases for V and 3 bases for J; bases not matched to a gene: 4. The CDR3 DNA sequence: TGTGCCAGTAGTCCAAACAGGGGTGGAAACACCATATATTTT. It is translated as CASSPNRGGNTIYF.

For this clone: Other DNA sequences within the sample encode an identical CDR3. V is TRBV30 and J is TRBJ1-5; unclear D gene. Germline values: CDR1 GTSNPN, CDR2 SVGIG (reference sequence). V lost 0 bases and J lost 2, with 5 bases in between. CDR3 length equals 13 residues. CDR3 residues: CAWSVEGNQPQHF. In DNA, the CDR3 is TGTGCCTGGAGTGTCGAGGGCAATCAGCCCCAGCATTTT.

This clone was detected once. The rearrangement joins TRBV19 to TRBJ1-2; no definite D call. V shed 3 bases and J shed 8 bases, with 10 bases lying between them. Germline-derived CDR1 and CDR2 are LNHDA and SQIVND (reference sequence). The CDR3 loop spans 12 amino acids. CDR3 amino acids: CASSMSRLGYTF. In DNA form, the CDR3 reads TGTGCCAGTAGTATGAGCCGGTTGGGCTACACCTTC.